Below, one TCR beta chain is given with its context. The antigen is not known. This sample was taken from a study of identical twins. Whole-study findings and limits: The degree of excess twin sharing was weaker in beta out-of-frame sequences. For out-of-frame alpha sequences shared by twins, low generation probability was in excess. Out-of-frame sharing of TCR alpha in monozygotic twins was underestimated by models.

The CDR3 totals 16 residues. Carrying unique molecular identifiers, the cDNA also gained a universal primer site through template switching. TCRdb ran MiXCR on the 5' RACE reads and lists one entry per CDR3 protein. The sample has some 100,000 distinct CDR3 sequences; 5.9% are singletons. This clonotype was obtained from a woman aged 45-60 years in good health. The specimen sequenced was memory T cells sorted from blood. V gene TRBV21-1 combines with J gene TRBJ2-2; TRBD1 is the table's D call and was not checked against the DNA. TRBV21-1 is annotated as a pseudogene. The CDR3 loop reads CASSRGGQGNTGELFF. DNA for the CDR3: TGTGCCAGCAGCAGGGGGGGACAGGGAAACACCGGGGAGCTGTTTTTT.